The 21 T cell receptor beta chains given below trace back to one sample, sequenced in a study of metastatic and nonmetastatic thyroid tumors. Each patient came to thyroid surgery without any prior treatment (of any kind). With MiXCR, TCRdb called clones anew from the PCR reads. The data contain 14,000 to 15,000 clones, about 21% of them seen just once; the ten biggest clones take up around an eighth. The specimen sequenced was blood. The receptors originated from a female donor with papillary thyroid cancer or a benign thyroid nodule (not recorded which). Some clones in this sample may be carry-over from other donors' samples.

V gene TRBV20-1 combines with J gene TRBJ1-6; perhaps TRBD1 as D (5 bases). Germline CDR1 and CDR2: DFQATT and SNEGSKA (reference sequence). The germline V and J ends were trimmed by 3 bases and 8 bases, with 11 bases remaining between them. The CDR3 length is 13 residues. The CDR3 protein is CSASRGKYSPLHF. As DNA, the CDR3 is TGCAGTGCTAGTCGGGGGAAATATTCACCCCTCCACTTT.

As to this clone: A read error may explain this, as a much larger clone is one base away. V and J are TRBV4-3 and TRBJ1-1; possibly TRBD1 for D (6 bases). The V gene's germline CDR1 is LGHNA and CDR2 YSLEER. Trimming stripped 4 bases from V and 1 base from J, with 13 bases between. The CDR3 is 15 amino acids. CDR3 in DNA: TGCGCCAGCAGCCTCTCACAGGGATGGAACACTGAAGCTTTCTTT. Protein: CASSLSQGWNTEAFF.

Worth noting for this clone: One end of the junction fails to match germline, which may point to a read error. CDR3 residues: CASSGQAETNKQFF. The CDR3 DNA reads as TGTGCCAGTAGCGGACAAGCAGAAACCAATAAGCAGTTCTTC. The rearrangement joins TRBV19 to TRBJ2-1; D may be TRBD1 (5 bases). The CDR3 has 14 amino acids. Germline V CDR1 and CDR2: LNHDA, SQIVND (reference sequence). The full variable domain, with the rest looked up from reference TRBV19 and TRBJ2-1, is DGGITQSPKYLFRKEGQNVTLSCEQNLNHDAMYWYRQDPGQGLRLIYYSQIVNDFQKGDIAEGYSVSREKKESFPLTVTSAQKNPTAFYLCASSGQAETNKQFFGPGTRLTVL.

V gene TRBV20-1 combines with J gene TRBJ2-3; D unclear. The DNA end is more similar to TRBJ1-5, so the J call may be wrong. CDR1 DFQATT and CDR2 SNEGSKA come from the germline V gene (reference sequence). This CDR3 spans 16 amino acids. The CDR3 here is CSARVRAGFSLGTQHF. In nucleotides, the CDR3 is TGCAGTGCTAGAGTTCGGGCTGGATTCTCCCTAGGTACACAGCATTTT.

This clone was seen at least ten times. The V and J genes are TRBV7-3 and TRBJ2-3; the D is unclear. V lost 2 bases and J 0 bases, leaving 3 bases between the germline ends. The CDR3 extends over 13 amino acids. Germline loops: CDR1 SGHTA, CDR2 FQGTGA. The CDR3 DNA reads TGTGCCAGCAGCTTAGACAGCACAGATACGCAGTATTTT. Its protein is CASSLDSTDTQYF.

The gene calls are TRBV18 and TRBJ1-2; D unresolved. V lost 0 bases to trimming and J lost 8 bases, with 13 bases between them. The CDR3 has 14 amino acids. The V gene's germline CDR1 is KGHSH and CDR2 LQKENI. CDR3 sequence: CASSPPDGAKGYTF. The CDR3 DNA follows: TGTGCCAGCTCACCACCCGACGGTGCCAAGGGCTACACCTTC. Filled out from reference TRBV18 and TRBJ1-2, the complete variable domain reads NAGVMQNPRHLVRRRGQEARLRCSPMKGHSHVYWYRQLPEEGLKFMVYLQKENIIDESGMPKERFSAEFPKEGPSILRIQQVVRGDSAAYFCASSPPDGAKGYTFGSGTRLTVV.

This clone was found a few times. The chain employs TRBV19 and TRBJ1-1; D remains unclear. The germline V gene encodes CDR1 LNHDA and CDR2 SQIVND (reference sequence). CDR3 length: 14 amino acids. The germline V and J ends were trimmed by 2 bases and 2 bases, with 9 bases remaining between them. The CDR3 coding sequence is TGTGCCAGTAGTATATACCAGAGTAACACTGAAGCTTTCTTT. The encoded protein is CASSIYQSNTEAFF.

This clone was counted many times. The rearrangement links TRBV19 to TRBJ2-5, with 11 positions matching TRBD1. J gave up 5 bases and V 6 bases, and 5 bases lay outside the gene matches. The germline gives CDR1 LNHDA, CDR2 SQIVND (reference sequence). This CDR3 region has 14 residues. Written as DNA, the CDR3 is TGTGCCAGTAGGGACAGGGGGCGCTCGGAGACCCAGTACTTC. Amino acid sequence: CASRDRGRSETQYF.

The J gene is TRBJ2-7, the V gene TRBV28; tentative D call: TRBD1 (6 bases). In germline, CDR1 is MDHEN, CDR2 SYDVKM. This CDR3 is built from 15 residues. Trimming shortened V by 6 bases and J by 10 bases, and 25 bases separated the two germline ends. The CDR3 DNA reads TGTGCCAGCAGCCCACCACAGGGTGGAGGAGTTGATCAGTACTTC. It specifies CASSPPQGGGVDQYF.

In this sample, this clone is medium-sized. This chain connects TRBV20-1 to TRBJ2-1; 8 nucleotides match TRBD2. Germline CDR1 reads DFQATT; CDR2 reads SNEGSKA (reference sequence). The ends lost 4 bases at V and 6 bases at J; junction bases unmatched: 11. This CDR3 contains 15 residues. CDR3 loop: CSANGGGRPRNEQFF. CDR3 nucleotide sequence: TGCAGTGCTAACGGCGGCGGGAGGCCCCGCAATGAGCAGTTCTTC.

Ten or more counts support this clone. The rearrangement joins TRBV29-1 to TRBJ2-7; TRBD2 might be the D (7 bases). The length of the CDR3 is 13 residues. Trimming removed 5 bases at V and 3 bases at J, with 14 bases between. Per the germline V gene, CDR1 is SQVTM and CDR2 is ANQGSEA. Here the CDR3 reads CSVWGGWGYEQYF. CDR3 bases: TGCAGCGTTTGGGGGGGCTGGGGCTACGAGCAGTACTTC.

V is TRBV6-2 or TRBV6-3 and J is TRBJ1-2; 7 bases map to TRBD1. Trimming took 2 bases from V and 5 from J; bases not matched to a gene: 5. The CDR3 extends over 14 amino acids. Germline values: CDR1 MNHEY, CDR2 SVGEGT. CDR3 sequence: CASSYTTGWYGYTF. CDR3 in DNA: TGTGCCAGCAGTTACACGACAGGGTGGTATGGCTACACCTTC.

About this clone: A read error may explain this, as a much larger clone is one base away. Other nucleotide sequences from this sample produce the same CDR3. V gene TRBV10-2 combines with J gene TRBJ2-2; 9 bases align to TRBD2. The V gene's germline CDR1 is WSHSY and CDR2 SAAADI. The CDR3 has 18 amino acids. CDR3 protein: CASSESAGGSTNTGELFF. CDR3 coding DNA: TGCGCCAGCAGTGAGTCAGCGGGAGGCTCCACAAACACCGGGGAGTTGTTTTTT.

In this sample, this clone turned up many times. This chain joins TRBV5-4 and TRBJ2-5; 8 bases fit TRBD1. Trimming removed 4 bases from V and 0 bases from J; junction bases left unmatched: 5. Per germline, CDR1 SGHNT and CDR2 YYREEE (reference sequence). This CDR3 has 15 residues. In nucleotides, the CDR3 is TGTGCCAGCAGCCCAGGGGGCGGGGACCAAGAGACCCAGTACTTC. Amino acids: CASSPGGGDQETQYF.

In this sample, this clone is medium-sized. The CDR3 here is CASSALRGANEQYF. The DNA of the CDR3 is TGTGCCAGTAGCGCTCTACGGGGGGCTAACGAGCAGTACTTC. The chain is built from TRBV19 and TRBJ2-7; the D gene is possibly TRBD2 (7 bases). Germline loops: CDR1 LNHDA, CDR2 SQIVND (reference sequence). The V gene lost 6 bases and the J gene lost 5 bases, with 17 bases spanning the gap. CDR3 length: 14 residues.

The table lists this clone with many counts. J is TRBJ2-5 and V is TRBV6-1; D is perhaps TRBD2 (6 bases). In germline, CDR1 is MNHNS, CDR2 SASEGT. This CDR3 is built from 14 residues. V dropped 6 bases and J dropped 4 bases, with 15 bases sitting between them. CDR3 amino acids: CASSLNSGRETQYF. As DNA, the CDR3 is TGTGCCAGCAGCCTCAATAGCGGAAGAGAGACCCAGTACTTC.

Regarding this clone: The junction does not match germline at one end; this may be a read error. The chain links TRBV18 to TRBJ1-3; 9 nucleotides match TRBD1. The germline V gene encodes CDR1 KGHSH and CDR2 LQKENI. CDR3 size: 15 residues. Written as DNA, the CDR3 is TGTGCCAGCTCGCCTGGGACAGGGAAAGGAAACACCACATATTTT. Translated: CASSPGTGKGNTTYF.

This clone showed up just a few times. This sequence joins TRBV11-3 and TRBJ2-2, with 11 positions matching TRBD1. The CDR3 loop spans 14 amino acids. J was trimmed by 6 bases and V by 4 bases; bases with no gene match: 1. Germline V gives CDR1 SGHNT, CDR2 YENEEA. The CDR3 region has the DNA TGTGCCAGCAGCTCGGGACAGGGGGCCGGGGAGCTGTTTTTT. Protein sequence: CASSSGQGAGELFF.

At least ten counts were recorded for this clone. The rearrangement links TRBV7-9 to TRBJ1-3; 11 bases align to TRBD1. Germline V gives CDR1 SEHNR, CDR2 FQNEAQ (reference sequence). CDR3 length: 14 residues. The J segment lost 9 bases and the V segment lost 4 bases, leaving 5 bases of the junction unmatched. The CDR3 nucleotides are TGTGCCAGCAGCTCTGGGGACAGGGGGATCACCATATATTTT. Encoded protein: CASSSGDRGITIYF.

This clone was picked up a small number of times. An end of the junction does not agree with germline; a read error may underlie this. The CDR3 DNA follows: TGTGTCAGCTGGACACAGGGTGGGTACACTGAAGCTTTCTTT. Protein sequence: CVSWTQGGYTEAFF. The chain carries TRBV27 and TRBJ1-1; maybe TRBD1 (6 bases). CDR1 and CDR2 from the germline V gene are MNHEY and SMNVEV (reference sequence). The CDR3 is 14 amino acids.

By share, this clone ranks as medium-sized. The chain links TRBV27 to TRBJ1-1, with a tentative D call TRBD1 (6 bases). CDR1 and CDR2 from the germline V gene are MNHEY and SMNVEV (reference sequence). V was clipped by 8 bases and J by 3 bases, with 16 bases between them. The length of the CDR3 is 14 residues. CDR3 DNA sequence: TGTGCCAGCTGGACACAGGGTGGGGACACTGAAGCTTTCTTT. This translates into CASWTQGGDTEAFF.